The sample holds many counts of the clone carrying this T cell receptor beta chain. This entry is derived from a study of identical twins. Using its own MiXCR run on the 5' RACE reads, TCRdb lists one record per CDR3 protein. Here the sample spans roughly 690,000 distinct CDR3 sequences, roughly 6.2% being singletons. This TCR was sampled from a man in his late teens or twenties in good health. The sequenced sample was naive T cells sorted from blood.

CDR3 residues: CASSQVPVKAEQFF. DNA for the CDR3: TGTGCCAGCAGCCAGGTGCCCGTGAAGGCCGAGCAGTTCTTC. The chain combines TRBV14 with TRBJ2-1; D not resolved. The CDR3 loop spans 14 amino acids. In germline, CDR1 is SGHDN, CDR2 FVKESK. Deletions cut 3 bases from V and 10 bases from J, with 16 bases between.